A selection of T cell receptor beta chains follows, all from one sample in a study of T cell responses to AZD1222 COVID-19 vaccine. Clones were sequenced by immunoSEQ multiplex PCR, and TCRdb holds only the in-frame ones, with some missing. Of 180,000 or so clones listed, nearly 95% were seen once; the top ten hold approximately 1.9%. The sequencing here drew on peripheral blood, taken 28 days after the second AZD1222 dose. The receptors derive from an adult who received the AZD1222 COVID-19 vaccine. Both conserved end residues are part of each CDR3. The order of the fields is clone size, J gene, D gene, V gene, CDR3 DNA, CDR3 protein. D genes are given only for firm matches. Some rows have no size entry. The others give once, few or many, or a class for an expanded clone.

size: .; J: TRBJ2-3; D: TRBD1; V: TRBV4-2; DNA: TGTGCCAGCAGCTCCGGGACAGGGGCACCAGATACGCAGTATTTT; CDR3: CASSSGTGAPDTQYF
size: .; J: TRBJ2-3; D: TRBD2; V: TRBV4-2; DNA: TGTGCCAGCAGCCAAGATCAATGGCGGGGGGGCGAAGATACGCAGTATTTT; CDR3: CASSQDQWRGGEDTQYF
size: .; J: TRBJ2-7; D: .; V: TRBV19; DNA: TGTGCCAGTAATTCGGGATCCCAGCAGTACTTC; CDR3: CASNSGSQQYF
size: .; J: TRBJ2-7; D: TRBD2; V: TRBV4-3; DNA: TGCGCCAGCAGCCAAGAGCGGACTAGGTGGTACGAGCAGTACTTC; CDR3: CASSQERTRWYEQYF
size: .; J: TRBJ1-5; D: .; V: TRBV12-3/TRBV12-4; DNA: TGTGCCAGCAGTTTAGGGACGGATCAGCCCCAGCATTTT; CDR3: CASSLGTDQPQHF
size: .; J: TRBJ2-1; D: .; V: TRBV7-9; DNA: TGTGCCAGCAGCTTATCGGGAATTATTAACAATGAGCAGTTCTTC; CDR3: CASSLSGIINNEQFF
size: once; J: TRBJ1-2; D: .; V: TRBV5-6; DNA: TGTGCCAGCATTCCGGGACCCCTAACCTCGGGTGGCTACACCTTC; CDR3: CASIPGPLTSGGYTF
size: .; J: TRBJ1-1; D: .; V: TRBV19; DNA: TGTGCCAGCATCGACGGACGGGTGGGGACTGAAGCTTTCTTT; CDR3: CASIDGRVGTEAFF
size: once; J: TRBJ2-1; D: .; V: TRBV15; DNA: TGTGCCACCAGCAGAGATCCCGGGAATGAGCAGTTCTTC; CDR3: CATSRDPGNEQFF
size: once; J: TRBJ2-3; D: TRBD2; V: TRBV3-1/TRBV3-2; DNA: TGTGCCAGCAGCCAAAGGGGGACTAGAGTTCCGTATTTT; CDR3: CASSQRGTRVPYF
size: .; J: TRBJ1-1; D: TRBD1; V: TRBV6-5; DNA: TGTGCCAGCAGTTCACAGGGGTTGGGTGTCACTGAAGCTTTCTTT; CDR3: CASSSQGLGVTEAFF
size: .; J: TRBJ1-6; D: .; V: TRBV6-6; DNA: TGTGCCAGCAGTTACTCGGGGGGGAATAATTCACCCCTCCACTTT; CDR3: CASSYSGGNNSPLHF
size: .; J: TRBJ2-1; D: TRBD2; V: TRBV9; DNA: TGTGCCAGCAGCCCAGGGGGTAGCGGGGGGCCCTCCTACAATGAGCAGTTCTTC; CDR3: CASSPGGSGGPSYNEQFF
size: .; J: TRBJ1-2; D: .; V: TRBV28; DNA: TGTGCCAGCAGTCCAACAGGGATATTTTATGGCTACACCTTC; CDR3: CASSPTGIFYGYTF
size: .; J: TRBJ1-2; D: TRBD1; V: TRBV10-3; DNA: TGTGCCATCAGTGGGACAGGGGGCATTTCGAACTATGGCTACACCTTC; CDR3: CAISGTGGISNYGYTF
size: .; J: TRBJ1-2; D: TRBD1; V: TRBV6-2/TRBV6-3; DNA: TGTGCCAGCAGTTACGGCAGGGGGCTTGGGAATGGCTACACCTTC; CDR3: CASSYGRGLGNGYTF
size: .; J: TRBJ1-4; D: TRBD1; V: TRBV18; DNA: TGTGCCAGCTCACCAGCCGGGACAGGGTATGCAAAACTGTTTTTT; CDR3: CASSPAGTGYAKLFF
size: once; J: TRBJ1-4; D: .; V: TRBV30; DNA: TGTGCCTGGAGTGTACGAAGCCAAAGGGGTGAAAAACTGTTTTTT; CDR3: CAWSVRSQRGEKLFF
size: once; J: TRBJ1-2; D: .; V: TRBV2; DNA: TGTGCCAGCAGTGACAGGGAGGAGGGCTACACCTTC; CDR3: CASSDREEGYTF
size: .; J: TRBJ1-1; D: .; V: TRBV3-1/TRBV3-2; DNA: TGTGCCAGCAGCCAAAGAACTAACACTGAAGCTTTCTTT; CDR3: CASSQRTNTEAFF
size: .; J: TRBJ2-5; D: TRBD2; V: TRBV7-7; DNA: TGTGCCAGCAGCCACGGGACTAGCGGGGTGCAAGAGACCCAGTACTTC; CDR3: CASSHGTSGVQETQYF